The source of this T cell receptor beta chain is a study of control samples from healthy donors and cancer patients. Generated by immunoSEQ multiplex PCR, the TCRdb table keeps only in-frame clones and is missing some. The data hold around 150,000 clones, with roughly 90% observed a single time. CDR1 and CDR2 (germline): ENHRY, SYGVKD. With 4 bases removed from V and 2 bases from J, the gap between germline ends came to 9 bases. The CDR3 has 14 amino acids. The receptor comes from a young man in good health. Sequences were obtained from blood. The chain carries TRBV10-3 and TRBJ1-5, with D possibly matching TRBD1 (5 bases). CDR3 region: CAISAGMRNQPQHF. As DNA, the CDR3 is TGTGCCATCAGTGCAGGGATGCGCAATCAGCCCCAGCATTTT.